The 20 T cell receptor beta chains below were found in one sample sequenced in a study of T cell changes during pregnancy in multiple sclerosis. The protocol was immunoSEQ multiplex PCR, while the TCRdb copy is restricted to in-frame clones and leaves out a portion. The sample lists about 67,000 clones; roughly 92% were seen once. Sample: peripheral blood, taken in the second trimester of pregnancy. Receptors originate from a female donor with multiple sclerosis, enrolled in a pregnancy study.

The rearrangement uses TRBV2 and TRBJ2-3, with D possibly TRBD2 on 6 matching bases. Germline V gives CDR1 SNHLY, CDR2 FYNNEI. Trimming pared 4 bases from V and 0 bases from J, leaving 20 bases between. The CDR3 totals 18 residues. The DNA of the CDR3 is TGTGCCAGCAGTGGGTGGGGCGGGAAAGAAACTAGCACAGATACGCAGTATTTT. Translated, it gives CASSGWGGKETSTDTQYF.

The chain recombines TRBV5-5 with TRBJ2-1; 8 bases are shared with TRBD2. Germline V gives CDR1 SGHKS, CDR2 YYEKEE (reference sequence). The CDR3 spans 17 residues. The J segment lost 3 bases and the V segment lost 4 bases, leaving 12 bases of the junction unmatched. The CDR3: CASSPTSAPSYYNEQFF. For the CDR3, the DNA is TGTGCCAGCAGCCCGACTAGCGCCCCTTCGTACTACAATGAGCAGTTCTTC.

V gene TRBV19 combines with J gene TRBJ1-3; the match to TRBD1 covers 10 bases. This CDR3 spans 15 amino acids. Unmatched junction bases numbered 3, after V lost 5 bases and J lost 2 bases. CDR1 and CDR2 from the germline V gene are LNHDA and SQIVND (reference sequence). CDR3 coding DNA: TGTGCCAGTAGTTCCGGGACAGGGGCTGGAAACACCATATATTTT. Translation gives CASSSGTGAGNTIYF. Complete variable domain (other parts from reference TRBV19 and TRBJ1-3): DGGITQSPKYLFRKEGQNVTLSCEQNLNHDAMYWYRQDPGQGLRLIYYSQIVNDFQKGDIAEGYSVSREKKESFPLTVTSAQKNPTAFYLCASSSGTGAGNTIYFGEGSWLTVV.

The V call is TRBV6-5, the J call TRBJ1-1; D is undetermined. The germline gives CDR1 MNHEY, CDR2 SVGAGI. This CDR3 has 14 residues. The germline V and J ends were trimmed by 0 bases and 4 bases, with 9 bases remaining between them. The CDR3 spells CASSYSAIGTEAFF. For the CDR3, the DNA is TGTGCCAGCAGTTACTCAGCTATTGGCACTGAAGCTTTCTTT.

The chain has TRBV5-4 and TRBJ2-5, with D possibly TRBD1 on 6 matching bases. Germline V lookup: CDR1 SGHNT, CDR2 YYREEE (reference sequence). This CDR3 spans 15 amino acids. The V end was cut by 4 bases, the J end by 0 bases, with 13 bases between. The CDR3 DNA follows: TGTGCCAGCAGCCTGGACAGCGGTTACCAAGAGACCCAGTACTTC. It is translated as CASSLDSGYQETQYF.

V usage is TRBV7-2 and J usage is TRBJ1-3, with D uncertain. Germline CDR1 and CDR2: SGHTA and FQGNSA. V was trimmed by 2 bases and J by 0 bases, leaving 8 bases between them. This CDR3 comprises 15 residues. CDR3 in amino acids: CASSLSGGSGNTIYF. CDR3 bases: TGTGCCAGCAGCTTATCTGGCGGCTCTGGAAACACCATATATTTT. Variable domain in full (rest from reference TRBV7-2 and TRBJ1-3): GAGVSQSPSNKVTEKGKDVELRCDPISGHTALYWYRQSLGQGLEFLIYFQGNSAPDKSGLPSDRFSAERTGGSVSTLTIQRTQQEDSAVYLCASSLSGGSGNTIYFGEGSWLTVV.

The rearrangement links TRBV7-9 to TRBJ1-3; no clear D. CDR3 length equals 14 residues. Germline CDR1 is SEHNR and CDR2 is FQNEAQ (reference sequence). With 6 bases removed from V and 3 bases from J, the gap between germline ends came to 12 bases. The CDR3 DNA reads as TGTGCCAGCAGAATCGGGGAGCTTGGAAACACCATATATTTT. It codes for CASRIGELGNTIYF.

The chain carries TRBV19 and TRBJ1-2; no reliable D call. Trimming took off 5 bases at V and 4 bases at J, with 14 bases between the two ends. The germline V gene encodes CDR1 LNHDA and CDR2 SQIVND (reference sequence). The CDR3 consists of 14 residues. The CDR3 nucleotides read TGTGCCAGTAGTTCTCGGGCGGGGTCCTATGGCTACACCTTC. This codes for CASSSRAGSYGYTF.

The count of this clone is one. CDR3 DNA: TGTGCTAGTGGTCGGGGACTAGCTAATGCCGCCGATACGCAGTATTTT. It is translated as CASGRGLANAADTQYF. The V gene is TRBV12-5, the J gene TRBJ2-3, with 9 bases fitting TRBD2. The CDR3 covers 16 residues. CDR1 is LGHNT, CDR2 FRNRAP, per germline. V shed 5 bases and J 6 bases; nucleotides not matched to a gene: 12.

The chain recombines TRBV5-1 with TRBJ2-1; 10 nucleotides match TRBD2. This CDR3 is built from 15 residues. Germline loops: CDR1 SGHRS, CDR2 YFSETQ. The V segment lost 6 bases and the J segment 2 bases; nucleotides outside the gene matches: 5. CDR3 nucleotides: TGCGCCAGCACCCTAGCGGGAGATCCCTACAATGAGCAGTTCTTC. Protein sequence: CASTLAGDPYNEQFF.

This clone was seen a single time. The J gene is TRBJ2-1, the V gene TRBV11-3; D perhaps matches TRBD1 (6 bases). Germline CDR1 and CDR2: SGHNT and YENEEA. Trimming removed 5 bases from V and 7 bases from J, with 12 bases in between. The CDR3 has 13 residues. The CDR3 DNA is TGTGCCAGCAGCCTAACAGGGTTGAATGAGCAGTTCTTC. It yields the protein CASSLTGLNEQFF.

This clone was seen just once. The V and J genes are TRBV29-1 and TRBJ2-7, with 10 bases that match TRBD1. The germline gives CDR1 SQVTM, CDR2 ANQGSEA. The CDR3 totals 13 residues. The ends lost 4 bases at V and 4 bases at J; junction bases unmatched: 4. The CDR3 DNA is TGCAGCGTTGGCGGGACAGGGGAATACGAGCAGTACTTC. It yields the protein CSVGGTGEYEQYF.

The CDR3 sequence: CASSWQGLNEQFF. CDR3 DNA sequence: TGTGCCAGCAGCTGGCAGGGGCTCAATGAGCAGTTCTTC. The rearrangement links TRBV5-5 to TRBJ2-1; D is possibly TRBD1 (6 bases). This CDR3 comprises 13 residues. Germline CDR1 reads SGHKS; CDR2 reads YYEKEE (reference sequence). V lost 3 bases to trimming and J lost 6 bases, with 10 bases between them.

Here the CDR3 DNA reads TGCAGCGTTGAAAAAAATACCGGGACAGGGGGCTCAGATACGCAGTATTTT. Protein product: CSVEKNTGTGGSDTQYF. The V gene is TRBV29-1, the J gene TRBJ2-3, with TRBD1 matching 12 bases. The germline CDR1 and CDR2 sequences are SQVTM and ANQGSEA. CDR3 length: 17 amino acids. J gave up 4 bases and V 2 bases, and 10 bases lay outside the gene matches.

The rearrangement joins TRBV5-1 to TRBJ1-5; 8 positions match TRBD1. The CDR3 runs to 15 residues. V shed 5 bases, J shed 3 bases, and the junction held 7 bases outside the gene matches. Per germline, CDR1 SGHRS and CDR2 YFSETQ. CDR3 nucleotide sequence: TGCGCCAGCAGGGGGGGACAGGACATCAATCAGCCCCAGCATTTT. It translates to CASRGGQDINQPQHF. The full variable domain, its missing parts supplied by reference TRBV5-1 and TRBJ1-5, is KAGVTQTPRYLIKTRGQQVTLSCSPISGHRSVSWYQQTPGQGLQFLFEYFSETQRNKGNFPGRFSGRQFSNSRSEMNVSTLELGDSALYLCASRGGQDINQPQHFGDGTRLSIL.

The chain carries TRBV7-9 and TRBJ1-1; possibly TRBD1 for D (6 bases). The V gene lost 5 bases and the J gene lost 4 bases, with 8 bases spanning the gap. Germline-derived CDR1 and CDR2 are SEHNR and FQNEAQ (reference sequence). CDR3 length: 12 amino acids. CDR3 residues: CASSPGVTEAFF. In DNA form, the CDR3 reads TGTGCCAGCAGCCCAGGGGTCACTGAAGCTTTCTTT.

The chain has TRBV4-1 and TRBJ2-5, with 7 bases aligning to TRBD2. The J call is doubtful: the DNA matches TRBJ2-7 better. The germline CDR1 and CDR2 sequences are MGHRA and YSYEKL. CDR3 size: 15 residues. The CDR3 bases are TGCGCCAGCAGCCAAGACCCAGGGAGGGACTACGAGCAGTACTTC. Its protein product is CASSQDPGRDYEQYF.

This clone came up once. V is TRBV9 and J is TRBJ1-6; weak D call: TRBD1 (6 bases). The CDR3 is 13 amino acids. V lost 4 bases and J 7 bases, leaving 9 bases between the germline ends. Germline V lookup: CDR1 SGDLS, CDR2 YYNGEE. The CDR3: CASSPGQNSPLHF. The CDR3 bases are TGTGCCAGCAGCCCGGGACAAAATTCACCCCTCCACTTT. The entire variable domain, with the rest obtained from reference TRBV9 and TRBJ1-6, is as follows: DSGVTQTPKHLITATGQRVTLRCSPRSGDLSVYWYQQSLDQGLQFLIQYYNGEERAKGNILERFSAQQFPDLHSELNLSSLELGDSALYFCASSPGQNSPLHFGNGTRLTVT.

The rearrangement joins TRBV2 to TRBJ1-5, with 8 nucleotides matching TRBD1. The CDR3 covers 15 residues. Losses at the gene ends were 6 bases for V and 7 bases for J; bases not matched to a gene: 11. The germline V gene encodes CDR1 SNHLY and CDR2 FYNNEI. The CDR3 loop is CASSRDRGGGQPQHF. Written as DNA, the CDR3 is TGTGCCAGCAGCCGCGACAGGGGAGGTGGGCAGCCCCAGCATTTT.

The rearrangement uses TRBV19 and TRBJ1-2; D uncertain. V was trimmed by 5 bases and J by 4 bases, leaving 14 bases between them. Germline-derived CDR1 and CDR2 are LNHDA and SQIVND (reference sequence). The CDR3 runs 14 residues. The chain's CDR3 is CASSPRGLGYGYTF. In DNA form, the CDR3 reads TGTGCCAGTAGTCCTAGAGGGCTCGGCTATGGCTACACCTTC.